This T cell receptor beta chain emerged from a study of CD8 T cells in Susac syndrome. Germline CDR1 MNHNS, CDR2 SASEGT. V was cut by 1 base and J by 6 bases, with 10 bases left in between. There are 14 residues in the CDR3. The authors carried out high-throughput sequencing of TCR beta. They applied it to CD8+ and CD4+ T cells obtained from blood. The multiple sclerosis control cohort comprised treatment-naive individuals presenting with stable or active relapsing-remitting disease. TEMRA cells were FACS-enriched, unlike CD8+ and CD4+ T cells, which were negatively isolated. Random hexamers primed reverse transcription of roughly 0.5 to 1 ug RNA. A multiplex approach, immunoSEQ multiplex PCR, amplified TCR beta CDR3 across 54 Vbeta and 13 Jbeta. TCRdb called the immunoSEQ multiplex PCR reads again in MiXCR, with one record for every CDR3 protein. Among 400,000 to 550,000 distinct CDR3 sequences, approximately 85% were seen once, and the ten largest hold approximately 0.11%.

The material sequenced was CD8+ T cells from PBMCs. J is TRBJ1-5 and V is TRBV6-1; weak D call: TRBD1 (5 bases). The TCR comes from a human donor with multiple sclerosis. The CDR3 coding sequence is TGTGCCAGCAGTGAAGGGGGCATAAGTCAGCCCCAGCATTTT. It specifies CASSEGGISQPQHF.